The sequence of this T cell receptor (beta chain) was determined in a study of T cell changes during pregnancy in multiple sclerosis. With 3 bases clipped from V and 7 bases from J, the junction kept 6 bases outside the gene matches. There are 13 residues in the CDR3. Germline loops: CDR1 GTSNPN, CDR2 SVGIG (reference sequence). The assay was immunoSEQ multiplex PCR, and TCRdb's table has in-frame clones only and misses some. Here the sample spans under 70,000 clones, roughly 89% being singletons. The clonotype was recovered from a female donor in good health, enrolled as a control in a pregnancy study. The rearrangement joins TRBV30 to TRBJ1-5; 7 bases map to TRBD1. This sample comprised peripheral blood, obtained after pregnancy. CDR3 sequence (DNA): TGTGCCTGGAGACGACAGGGATACCAGCCCCAGCATTTT. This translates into CAWRRQGYQPQHF.